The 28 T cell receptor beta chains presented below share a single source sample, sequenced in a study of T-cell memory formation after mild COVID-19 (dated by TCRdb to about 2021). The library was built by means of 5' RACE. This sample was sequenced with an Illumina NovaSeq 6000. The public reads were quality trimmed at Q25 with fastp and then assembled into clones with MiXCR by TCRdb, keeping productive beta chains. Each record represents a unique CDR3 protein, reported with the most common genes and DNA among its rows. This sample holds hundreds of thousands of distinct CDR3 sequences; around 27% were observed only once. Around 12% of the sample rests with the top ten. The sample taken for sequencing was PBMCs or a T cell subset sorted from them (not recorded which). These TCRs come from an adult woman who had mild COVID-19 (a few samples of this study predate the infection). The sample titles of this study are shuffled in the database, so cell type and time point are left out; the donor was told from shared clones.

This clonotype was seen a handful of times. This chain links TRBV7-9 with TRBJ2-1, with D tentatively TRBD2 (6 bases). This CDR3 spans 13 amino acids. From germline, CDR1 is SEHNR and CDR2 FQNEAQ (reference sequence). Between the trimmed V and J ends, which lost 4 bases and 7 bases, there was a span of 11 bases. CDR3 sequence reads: CASSSAGGNEQFF. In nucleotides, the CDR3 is TGTGCCAGCAGCTCAGCTGGAGGGAATGAGCAGTTCTTC. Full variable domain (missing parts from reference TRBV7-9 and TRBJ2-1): DTGVSQNPRHKITKRGQNVTFRCDPISEHNRLYWYRQTLGQGPEFLTYFQNEAQLEKSRLLSDRFSAERPKGSFSTLEIQRTEQGDSAMYLCASSSAGGNEQFFGPGTRLTVL.

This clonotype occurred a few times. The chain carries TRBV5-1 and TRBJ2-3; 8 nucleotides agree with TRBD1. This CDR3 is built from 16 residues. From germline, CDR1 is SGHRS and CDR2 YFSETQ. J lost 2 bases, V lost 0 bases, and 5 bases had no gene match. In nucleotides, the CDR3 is TGCGCCAGCAGCTTGGCCGGGACAGGTACCACAGATACGCAGTATTTT. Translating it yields CASSLAGTGTTDTQYF.

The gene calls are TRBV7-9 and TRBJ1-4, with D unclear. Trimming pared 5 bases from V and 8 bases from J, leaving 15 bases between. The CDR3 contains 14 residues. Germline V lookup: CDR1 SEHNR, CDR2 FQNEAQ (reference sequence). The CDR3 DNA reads TGTGCCAGCAGCAACCCCAGCCAGAGGGAAAAACTGTTTTTT. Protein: CASSNPSQREKLFF.

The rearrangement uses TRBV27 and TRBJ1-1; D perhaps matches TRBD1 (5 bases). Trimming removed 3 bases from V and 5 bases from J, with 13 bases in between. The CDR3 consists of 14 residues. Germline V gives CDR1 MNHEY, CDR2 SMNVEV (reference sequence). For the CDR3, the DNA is TGTGCCAGCAGTTTCAGGGAAACGGGAACTGAAGCTTTCTTT. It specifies CASSFRETGTEAFF.

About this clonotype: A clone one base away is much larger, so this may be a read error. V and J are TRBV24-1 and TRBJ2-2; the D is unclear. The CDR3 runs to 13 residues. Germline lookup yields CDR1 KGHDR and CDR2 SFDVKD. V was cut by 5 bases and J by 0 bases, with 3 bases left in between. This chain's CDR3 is CATSVTNTGELFF. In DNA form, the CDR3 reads TGTGCCACCAGTGTGACGAACACCGGGGAGCTGTTTTTT.

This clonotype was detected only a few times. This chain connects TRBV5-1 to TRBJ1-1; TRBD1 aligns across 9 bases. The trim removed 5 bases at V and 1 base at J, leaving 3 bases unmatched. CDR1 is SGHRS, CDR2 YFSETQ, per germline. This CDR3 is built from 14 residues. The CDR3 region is CASRLQGANTEAFF. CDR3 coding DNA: TGCGCCAGCAGGCTACAGGGGGCGAACACTGAAGCTTTCTTT.

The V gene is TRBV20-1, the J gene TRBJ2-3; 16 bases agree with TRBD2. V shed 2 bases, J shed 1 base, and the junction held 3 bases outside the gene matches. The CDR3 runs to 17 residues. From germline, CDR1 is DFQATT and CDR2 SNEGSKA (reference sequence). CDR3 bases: TGCAGTGCTAGAATCGGGACTAGCGGGGGGGGCACAGATACGCAGTATTTT. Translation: CSARIGTSGGGTDTQYF.

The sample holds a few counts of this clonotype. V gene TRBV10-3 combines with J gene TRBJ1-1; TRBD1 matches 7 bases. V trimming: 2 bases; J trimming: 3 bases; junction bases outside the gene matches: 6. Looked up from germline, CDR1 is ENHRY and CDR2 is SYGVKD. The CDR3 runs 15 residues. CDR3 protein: CAISEPTGRDTEAFF. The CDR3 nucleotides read TGTGCCATCAGTGAGCCGACAGGGAGGGACACTGAAGCTTTCTTT.

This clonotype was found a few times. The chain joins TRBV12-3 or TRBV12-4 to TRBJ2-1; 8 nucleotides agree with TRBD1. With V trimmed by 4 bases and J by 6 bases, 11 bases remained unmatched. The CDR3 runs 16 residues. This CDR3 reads CASSSSGQGGFNEQFF. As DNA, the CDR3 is TGTGCCAGCAGTTCCTCAGGACAGGGCGGGTTCAATGAGCAGTTCTTC.

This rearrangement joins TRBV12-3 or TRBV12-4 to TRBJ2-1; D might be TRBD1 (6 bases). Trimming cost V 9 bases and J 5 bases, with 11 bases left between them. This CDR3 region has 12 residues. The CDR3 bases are TGTGCCAGTCAAGGGGGAGACAATGAGCAGTTCTTC. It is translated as CASQGGDNEQFF.

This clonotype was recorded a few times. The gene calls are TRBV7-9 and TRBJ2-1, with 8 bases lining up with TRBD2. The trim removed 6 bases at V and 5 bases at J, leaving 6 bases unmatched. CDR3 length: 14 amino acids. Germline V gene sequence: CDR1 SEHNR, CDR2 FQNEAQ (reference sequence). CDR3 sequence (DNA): TGTGCCAGCAGGAGTAGCGGGGCAAACAATGAGCAGTTCTTC. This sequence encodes CASRSSGANNEQFF.

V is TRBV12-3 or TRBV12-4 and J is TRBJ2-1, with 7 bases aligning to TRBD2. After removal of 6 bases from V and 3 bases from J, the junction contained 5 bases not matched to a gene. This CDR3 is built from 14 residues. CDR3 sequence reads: CASSGTTGYNEQFF. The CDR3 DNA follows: TGTGCCAGCAGCGGGACTACCGGCTACAATGAGCAGTTCTTC.

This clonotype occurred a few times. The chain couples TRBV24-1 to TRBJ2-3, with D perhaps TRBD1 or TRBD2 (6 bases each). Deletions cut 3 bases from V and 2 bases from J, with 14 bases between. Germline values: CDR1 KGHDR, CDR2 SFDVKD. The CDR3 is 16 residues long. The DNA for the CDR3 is TGTGCCACCAGTGATCCAAGGGGGGCCAACACAGATACGCAGTATTTT. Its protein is CATSDPRGANTDTQYF.

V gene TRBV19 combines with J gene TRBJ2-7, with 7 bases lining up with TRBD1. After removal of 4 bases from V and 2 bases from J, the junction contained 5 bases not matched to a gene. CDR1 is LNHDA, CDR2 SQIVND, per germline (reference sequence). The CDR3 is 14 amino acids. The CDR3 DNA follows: TGTGCCAGTAGTAAGACAGGGCAAACCTACGAGCAGTACTTC. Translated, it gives CASSKTGQTYEQYF. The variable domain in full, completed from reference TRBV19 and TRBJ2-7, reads DGGITQSPKYLFRKEGQNVTLSCEQNLNHDAMYWYRQDPGQGLRLIYYSQIVNDFQKGDIAEGYSVSREKKESFPLTVTSAQKNPTAFYLCASSKTGQTYEQYFGPGTRLTVT.

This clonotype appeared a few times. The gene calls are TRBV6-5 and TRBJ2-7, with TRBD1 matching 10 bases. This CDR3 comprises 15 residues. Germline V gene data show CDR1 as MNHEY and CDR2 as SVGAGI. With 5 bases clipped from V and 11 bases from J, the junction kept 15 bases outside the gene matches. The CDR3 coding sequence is TGTGCCAGCAGTGACCCCTCCTCCGGGACAGGGGCGGAGTACTTC. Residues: CASSDPSSGTGAEYF.

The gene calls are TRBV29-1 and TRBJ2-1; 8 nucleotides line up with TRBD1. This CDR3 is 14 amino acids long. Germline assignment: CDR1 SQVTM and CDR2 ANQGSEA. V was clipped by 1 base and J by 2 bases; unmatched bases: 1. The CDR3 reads CSVEGQGTYNEQFF. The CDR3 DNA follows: TGCAGCGTTGAAGGACAGGGGACCTACAATGAGCAGTTCTTC.

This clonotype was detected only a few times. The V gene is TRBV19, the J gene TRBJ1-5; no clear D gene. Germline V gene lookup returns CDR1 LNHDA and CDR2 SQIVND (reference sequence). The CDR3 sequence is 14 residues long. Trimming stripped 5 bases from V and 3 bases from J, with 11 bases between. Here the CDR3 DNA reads TGTGCCAGTAGTCCGTGGGCCCTCAATCAGCCCCAGCATTTT. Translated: CASSPWALNQPQHF.

The CDR3 sequence: CASTGDRAGETQYF. CDR3 DNA: TGTGCCAGCACCGGCGACAGGGCCGGTGAGACCCAGTACTTC. V and J are TRBV12-3 or TRBV12-4 and TRBJ2-5, with TRBD1 matching 7 bases. The CDR3 covers 14 residues. The junction had 10 bases not matched to a gene; V was cut back by 7 bases and J by 5 bases.

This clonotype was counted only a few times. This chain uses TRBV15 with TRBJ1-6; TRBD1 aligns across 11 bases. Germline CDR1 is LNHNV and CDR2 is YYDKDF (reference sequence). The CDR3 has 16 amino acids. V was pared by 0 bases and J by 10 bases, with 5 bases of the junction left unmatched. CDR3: CATSRDRTGGGSPLHF. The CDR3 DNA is TGTGCCACCAGCAGAGACCGGACAGGGGGCGGCTCACCCCTCCACTTT. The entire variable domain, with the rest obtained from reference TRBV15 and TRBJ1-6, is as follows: DAMVIQNPRYQVTQFGKPVTLSCSQTLNHNVMYWYQQKSSQAPKLLFHYYDKDFNNEADTPDNFQSRRPNTSFCFLDIRSPGLGDTAMYLCATSRDRTGGGSPLHFGNGTRLTVT.

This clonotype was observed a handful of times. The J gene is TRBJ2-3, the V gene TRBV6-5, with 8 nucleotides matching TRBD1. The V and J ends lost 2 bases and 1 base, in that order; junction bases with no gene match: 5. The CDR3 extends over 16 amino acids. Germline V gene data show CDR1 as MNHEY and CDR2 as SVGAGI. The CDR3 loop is CASSYLPGQGTDTQYF. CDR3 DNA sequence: TGTGCCAGCAGTTACCTCCCGGGACAGGGCACAGATACGCAGTATTTT.

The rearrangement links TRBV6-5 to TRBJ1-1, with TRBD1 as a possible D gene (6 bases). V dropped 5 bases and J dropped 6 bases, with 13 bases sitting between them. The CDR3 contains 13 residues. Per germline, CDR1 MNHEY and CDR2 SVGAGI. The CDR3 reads CASSNTKGAEAFF. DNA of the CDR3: TGTGCCAGCAGTAACACGAAGGGGGCTGAAGCTTTCTTT.

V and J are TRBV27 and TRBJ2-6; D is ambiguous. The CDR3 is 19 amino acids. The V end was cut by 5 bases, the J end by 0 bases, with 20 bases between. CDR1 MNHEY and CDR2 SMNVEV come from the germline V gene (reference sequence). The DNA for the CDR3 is TGTGCCAGCAGTCCCCTAAGACGGGTTCTGGGCTCTGGGGCCAACGTCCTGACTTTC. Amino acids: CASSPLRRVLGSGANVLTF.

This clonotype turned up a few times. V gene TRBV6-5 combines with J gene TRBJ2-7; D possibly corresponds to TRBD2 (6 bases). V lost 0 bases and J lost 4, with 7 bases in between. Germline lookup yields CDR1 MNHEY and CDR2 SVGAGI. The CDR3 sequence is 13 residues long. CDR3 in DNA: TGTGCCAGCAGTTACTCGCGGGGTTACGAGCAGTACTTC. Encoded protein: CASSYSRGYEQYF.

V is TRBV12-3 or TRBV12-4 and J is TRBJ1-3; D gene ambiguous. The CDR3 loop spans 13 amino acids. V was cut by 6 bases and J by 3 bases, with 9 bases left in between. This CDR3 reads CASSGMSGNTIYF. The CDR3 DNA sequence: TGTGCCAGCAGCGGTATGAGTGGAAACACCATATATTTT.

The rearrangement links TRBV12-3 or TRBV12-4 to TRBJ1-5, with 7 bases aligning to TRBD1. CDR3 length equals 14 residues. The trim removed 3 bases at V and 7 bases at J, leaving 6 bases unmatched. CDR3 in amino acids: CASSLAHRGQPQHF. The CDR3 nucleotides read TGTGCCAGCAGTTTGGCCCACAGGGGACAGCCCCAGCATTTT.

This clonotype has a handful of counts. The CDR3 coding sequence is TGTGCCAGCAGTCGCTCGCGGCTTGGCACAGATACGCAGTATTTT. This translates into CASSRSRLGTDTQYF. V is TRBV12-3 or TRBV12-4 and J is TRBJ2-3; D unclear. V lost 5 bases, J lost 1 base, and 13 bases lay in between. The CDR3 is 15 residues long.

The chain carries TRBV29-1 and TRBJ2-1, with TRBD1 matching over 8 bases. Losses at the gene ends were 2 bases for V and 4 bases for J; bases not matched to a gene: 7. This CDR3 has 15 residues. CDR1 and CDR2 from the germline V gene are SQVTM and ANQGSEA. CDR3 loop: CSVEFGDRRYNEQFF. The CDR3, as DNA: TGCAGCGTTGAATTCGGGGACAGGCGATACAATGAGCAGTTCTTC.

CDR3 sequence: CASSPNSGRPNTGELFF. The CDR3 DNA follows: TGTGCCAGCAGCCCCAATAGCGGGAGGCCGAACACCGGGGAGCTGTTTTTT. The rearrangement joins TRBV7-2 to TRBJ2-2; 10 bases map to TRBD2. CDR3 length: 17 amino acids. Germline trimming cut 5 bases from V and 0 bases from J; bases unmatched to any gene: 6. The germline V gene has CDR1 SGHTA and CDR2 FQGNSA.